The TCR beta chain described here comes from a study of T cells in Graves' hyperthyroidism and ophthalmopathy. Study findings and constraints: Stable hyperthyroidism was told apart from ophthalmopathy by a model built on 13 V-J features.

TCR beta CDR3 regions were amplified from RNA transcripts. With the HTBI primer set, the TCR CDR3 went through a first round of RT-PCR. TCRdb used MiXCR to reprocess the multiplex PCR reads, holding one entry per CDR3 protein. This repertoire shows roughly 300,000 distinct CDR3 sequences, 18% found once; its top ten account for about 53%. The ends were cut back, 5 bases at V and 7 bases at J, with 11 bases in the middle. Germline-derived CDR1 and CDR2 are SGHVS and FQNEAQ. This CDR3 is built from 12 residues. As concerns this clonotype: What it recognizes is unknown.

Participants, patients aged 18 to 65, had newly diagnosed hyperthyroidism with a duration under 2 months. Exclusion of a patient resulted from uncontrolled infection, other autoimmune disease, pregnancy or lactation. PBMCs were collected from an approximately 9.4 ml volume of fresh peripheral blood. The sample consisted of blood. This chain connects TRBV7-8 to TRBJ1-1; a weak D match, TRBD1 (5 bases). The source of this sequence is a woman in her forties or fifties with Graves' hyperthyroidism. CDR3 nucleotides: TGTGCCAGCAGCCCCCGGGACCTTGAAGCTTTCTTT. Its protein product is CASSPRDLEAFF.